The rows below give T cell receptor beta chains drawn from one sample of a study of PD-1 blockade in classical Hodgkin lymphoma. The data were produced by immunoSEQ multiplex PCR, yet TCRdb's version contains in-frame clones alone and is incomplete. The table shows 30,000 or so clones, with 90% occurring only once. The sample in question was CD4+ T cells from blood, obtained at baseline. These receptor sequences come from a human donor with classical Hodgkin lymphoma. The CDR3 runs from the conserved cysteine through the conserved F or W. Fields, in order: CDR3 DNA, CDR3 protein, V gene, J gene, clone size, D gene. The D gene is left open where the match is weak. Not every row has a clone size; where given, it reads once, few, many or a size class.

DNA: TGTGCCAGCAGTTTAGGATTGGGGTTTGGCCAGCCCCAGCATTTT
CDR3: CASSLGLGFGQPQHF
V: TRBV28
J: TRBJ1-5
size: -
D: -

DNA: TGTGCCAGCAGCCAAGCCAGGGATAGCAATCAGCCCCAGCATTTT
CDR3: CASSQARDSNQPQHF
V: TRBV4-2
J: TRBJ1-5
size: -
D: -

DNA: TGTGCCAGTAGTATAAGCGAGGGCTCCTACGAGCAGTACTTC
CDR3: CASSISEGSYEQYF
V: TRBV19
J: TRBJ2-7
size: -
D: -

DNA: TGTGCCATCAGTGGGGCCTCCAGGGGAGAGACCCAGTACTTC
CDR3: CAISGASRGETQYF
V: TRBV10-3
J: TRBJ2-5
size: -
D: -

DNA: TGTGCCTGGGTAGCTTCTTGGAACACTGAAGCTTTCTTT
CDR3: CAWVASWNTEAFF
V: TRBV30
J: TRBJ1-1
size: -
D: -

DNA: TGTGCCAGCAGCTTACAGATCTACAATGAGCAGTTCTTC
CDR3: CASSLQIYNEQFF
V: TRBV7-6
J: TRBJ2-1
size: -
D: -

DNA: TGCAGCGTTCAGGGACAGATAAATCAGCCCCAGCATTTT
CDR3: CSVQGQINQPQHF
V: TRBV29-1
J: TRBJ1-5
size: -
D: TRBD1

DNA: TGTGCCAGCAGTGAAATTTGGTCTGGGGCCAACGTCCTGACTTTC
CDR3: CASSEIWSGANVLTF
V: TRBV6-1
J: TRBJ2-6
size: once
D: -

DNA: TGTGCCAGCAGTTACTCGGGACAGGGAAATGAAAAACTGTTTTTT
CDR3: CASSYSGQGNEKLFF
V: TRBV6-5
J: TRBJ1-4
size: -
D: TRBD1

DNA: TGTGCCAGCAGTGAAGAACGGACGGGTAACACTGAAGCTTTCTTT
CDR3: CASSEERTGNTEAFF
V: TRBV25-1
J: TRBJ1-1
size: -
D: -

DNA: TGTGCCAGGAGATCCGGGACGGAAGAGAATCAGCCCCAGCATTTT
CDR3: CARRSGTEENQPQHF
V: TRBV7-6
J: TRBJ1-5
size: -
D: -

DNA: TGTGCCAGCAGCTCCAACCCCGGTACGGGCTACACCTTC
CDR3: CASSSNPGTGYTF
V: TRBV11-2
J: TRBJ1-2
size: -
D: -

DNA: TGTGCCAGTAGCTCCAGCGCGGGAGGGAGGGTAACTGAGCAGTTCTTC
CDR3: CASSSSAGGRVTEQFF
V: TRBV19
J: TRBJ2-1
size: once
D: TRBD2

DNA: TGTGCCAGCAGTGAAGGATCTAGCGGAAGCTCCTACGAGCAGTACTTC
CDR3: CASSEGSSGSSYEQYF
V: TRBV6-1
J: TRBJ2-7
size: once
D: TRBD2

DNA: TGTGCCAGCAGTCACCCCTCCTACAATGAGCAGTTCTTC
CDR3: CASSHPSYNEQFF
V: TRBV6-5
J: TRBJ2-1
size: -
D: -

DNA: TGTGCCTGGAGCATCGGGACAGGTTGGGAAAAACTGTTTTTT
CDR3: CAWSIGTGWEKLFF
V: TRBV30
J: TRBJ1-4
size: -
D: TRBD1

DNA: TGTGCCAGCAGCTTAGAAGGGACCAATTACGCCTACAATGAGCAGTTCTTC
CDR3: CASSLEGTNYAYNEQFF
V: TRBV7-9
J: TRBJ2-1
size: -
D: -

DNA: TGCAGTGCTTATAGGGAGGACACCATATATTTT
CDR3: CSAYREDTIYF
V: TRBV20-1
J: TRBJ1-3
size: -
D: -

DNA: TGTGCCAGCAGGCTAGCGGGGTACTACGAGCAGTACTTC
CDR3: CASRLAGYYEQYF
V: TRBV6-5
J: TRBJ2-7
size: -
D: TRBD2

DNA: TGTGCCAGCAGCCAAGAGAGAATCACCGAGGCTGAAGCTTTCTTT
CDR3: CASSQERITEAEAFF
V: TRBV4-2
J: TRBJ1-1
size: once
D: -

DNA: TGCAGCGCTGTTCAGCGGGAGCACTACAATGAGCAGTTCTTC
CDR3: CSAVQREHYNEQFF
V: TRBV29-1
J: TRBJ2-1
size: few
D: TRBD2

DNA: TGTGCCAGCAGCTTAGCTCGGACTAGCGGTTACGAGCAGTACTTC
CDR3: CASSLARTSGYEQYF
V: TRBV7-8
J: TRBJ2-7
size: -
D: TRBD2

DNA: TGTGCCAGTGAGGGGGGCGGCTATGGCTACACCTTC
CDR3: CASEGGGYGYTF
V: TRBV6-1
J: TRBJ1-2
size: few
D: -

DNA: TGTGCCAGCAGTGAAGTCGGGTATGGCTACACCTTC
CDR3: CASSEVGYGYTF
V: TRBV2
J: TRBJ1-2
size: -
D: -

DNA: TGTGCCAGCAGCCGACGGGCTGCAAACCAAGGGCCCCAAGAGACCCAGTACTTC
CDR3: CASSRRAANQGPQETQYF
V: TRBV21-1
J: TRBJ2-5
size: -
D: -

DNA: TGTGCCAGCAGTGAAGGGGTAGGGAACTATGGCTACACCTTC
CDR3: CASSEGVGNYGYTF
V: TRBV6-1
J: TRBJ1-2
size: -
D: -

DNA: TGTGCCAGCACGACCCCAGGGAACGGGGAGCTGTTTTTT
CDR3: CASTTPGNGELFF
V: TRBV28
J: TRBJ2-2
size: -
D: -

DNA: TGTGCCAGCAACCCGGGACCATCCTACGAGCAGTACTTC
CDR3: CASNPGPSYEQYF
V: TRBV28
J: TRBJ2-7
size: -
D: -

DNA: TGCGCCAGCAGCTTGATCCCGACAGGGCCTTATGGCTACACCTTC
CDR3: CASSLIPTGPYGYTF
V: TRBV5-1
J: TRBJ1-2
size: -
D: TRBD1

DNA: TGTGCCAGCAGTAGTCGGCTCTTAAACACCGGGGAGCTGTTTTTT
CDR3: CASSSRLLNTGELFF
V: TRBV27
J: TRBJ2-2
size: -
D: -

DNA: TGCGCCAGCAGCCCCGGGGGGACAGCGACGAACACTGAAGCTTTCTTT
CDR3: CASSPGGTATNTEAFF
V: TRBV5-1
J: TRBJ1-1
size: -
D: TRBD1

DNA: TGTGCCAGTAGTATAGCCAGCAGGTTACACTCCTACGAGCAGTACTTC
CDR3: CASSIASRLHSYEQYF
V: TRBV19
J: TRBJ2-7
size: few
D: -

DNA: TGTGCCAGCAGCCTACAGGGAAACGCGAACACCGGGGAGCTGTTTTTT
CDR3: CASSLQGNANTGELFF
V: TRBV4-2
J: TRBJ2-2
size: -
D: -

DNA: TGCGCCAGCAGCTTGAACAATGCAGGGGGTATAGAGACCCAGTACTTC
CDR3: CASSLNNAGGIETQYF
V: TRBV5-1
J: TRBJ2-5
size: few
D: TRBD1

DNA: TGCGCCAGCACTGACCCCCGGGACAGGGCCTCCGATGGGACCTACAATGAGCAGTTCTTC
CDR3: CASTDPRDRASDGTYNEQFF
V: TRBV10-1
J: TRBJ2-1
size: -
D: TRBD1

DNA: TGTGCCAGTAGTAAACTAGCGGGAGTCTTCGCCGGGGAGCTGTTTTTT
CDR3: CASSKLAGVFAGELFF
V: TRBV19
J: TRBJ2-2
size: -
D: TRBD2

DNA: TGTGCCAGCAGTTCCTTTGGACAGGGGGCGGGGGGCAATCAGCCCCAGCATTTT
CDR3: CASSSFGQGAGGNQPQHF
V: TRBV28
J: TRBJ1-5
size: -
D: TRBD1

DNA: TGTGCCTGGGTGGGGGACAGGGGCCACGAGCAGTACTTC
CDR3: CAWVGDRGHEQYF
V: TRBV30
J: TRBJ2-7
size: -
D: TRBD1

DNA: TGTGCCAGCAGCTTAGGGGGACTAGCGGAGACTAGCACAGATACGCAGTATTTT
CDR3: CASSLGGLAETSTDTQYF
V: TRBV7-9
J: TRBJ2-3
size: -
D: TRBD2

DNA: TGTGCCAGCAGCCTCCTCCCTGGCCTAGCGGGAGGCTCCTACGAGCAGTACTTC
CDR3: CASSLLPGLAGGSYEQYF
V: TRBV7-8
J: TRBJ2-7
size: -
D: TRBD2

DNA: TGCGCCAGCAGCTATAGGGACAGGGGACCGAACACTGAAGCTTTCTTT
CDR3: CASSYRDRGPNTEAFF
V: TRBV5-1
J: TRBJ1-1
size: -
D: TRBD1

DNA: TGTGCCATCAGGCGGGCGGGAGATTACAATGAGCAGTTCTTC
CDR3: CAIRRAGDYNEQFF
V: TRBV10-3
J: TRBJ2-1
size: -
D: TRBD2

DNA: TGTGCCAGCAGCCAAGTATTGCGGGAATCCTACGAGCAGTACTTC
CDR3: CASSQVLRESYEQYF
V: TRBV4-2
J: TRBJ2-7
size: -
D: -

DNA: TGTGCCAGCAGCGCCCGACAGTTTTTCAATGAGCAGTTCTTC
CDR3: CASSARQFFNEQFF
V: TRBV14
J: TRBJ2-1
size: -
D: -

DNA: TGTGCCAGCAGTGGTAGCGGGAGTCCCCCCTTCTACGAGCAGTACTTC
CDR3: CASSGSGSPPFYEQYF
V: TRBV6-1
J: TRBJ2-7
size: -
D: TRBD2

DNA: TGTGCCAGCAGCCAAGAAGCGGGGCCTGGAAACACCATATATTTT
CDR3: CASSQEAGPGNTIYF
V: TRBV4-2
J: TRBJ1-3
size: -
D: -

DNA: TGCAGCCTGGGAAGGGATCTCTACGAGCAGTACTTC
CDR3: CSLGRDLYEQYF
V: TRBV29-1
J: TRBJ2-7
size: -
D: -